The T cell receptor beta chain described here comes from a study of post-analysis software for immune sequencing data. Whole-study context: Relapsing-remitting, secondary progressive and progressive-relapsing multiple sclerosis were all included among the disease courses.

Study observations and caveats: People with multiple sclerosis had a significantly lower normalized Chao1 diversity than controls did. The study found TRBV5-6, TRBV5-1 and TRBV20-1 among five or six TRBV segments more frequent in patients than controls.

Carried by the TCR beta cDNA libraries were unique molecular identifiers. TCRdb called the PCR reads again in MiXCR, with one record for every CDR3 protein. The table lists 600,000 to 700,000 distinct CDR3 sequences, around 64% of them singletons, with 11% in the top ten. This CDR3 has 16 residues. J was trimmed by 1 base and V by 5 bases; bases with no gene match: 8. From germline, CDR1 is DFQATT and CDR2 SNEGSKA (reference sequence). This clonotype was recorded a few times. Its matching antigen is unknown. Material for sequencing was blood. The rearrangement joins TRBV20-1 to TRBJ2-3; TRBD2 matches 11 bases. The clonotype was recovered from a girl aged 2 to 9 with multiple sclerosis. The CDR3, as DNA: TGCAGTGCTTCCCTGCTAGCGGGGGGCCGCACAGATACGCAGTATTTT. Protein product: CSASLLAGGRTDTQYF.